Following are 4 T cell receptor beta chains from one sample sequenced in a study of CD8 T cells in Susac syndrome. An amount of RNA that ranged from 0.5 to 1 ug was reverse transcribed with random hexamers. TCRdb reprocessed the immunoSEQ multiplex PCR reads with MiXCR, giving one entry per CDR3 protein. The sample contains around 120,000 distinct CDR3 sequences, 90% to 95% of which appear only once. The source material was CD4+ T cells from PBMCs. These receptors came from a human donor with multiple sclerosis.

For the CDR3, the DNA is TGTGCCAGCAGCCAAGTGGAGAATGAGCAGTTCTTC. Translating it yields CASSQVENEQFF. V gene TRBV3-1 combines with J gene TRBJ2-1; no clear D. This CDR3 has 12 residues. V lost 1 base and J 7 bases, leaving 5 bases between the germline ends. CDR1 LGHDT and CDR2 YNNKEL come from the germline V gene (reference sequence).

The V call is TRBV18, the J call TRBJ2-2, with D possibly being TRBD1 (6 bases). V was cut by 2 bases and J by 5 bases, with 9 bases left in between. Germline loops: CDR1 KGHSH, CDR2 LQKENI. CDR3 length: 14 amino acids. DNA of the CDR3: TGTGCCAGCTCACCAGGAACAGGGACCGGGGAGCTGTTTTTT. Residues: CASSPGTGTGELFF.

The CDR3 loop reads CAWSVGSLYLYEQYF. The CDR3 DNA reads TGTGCCTGGAGTGTAGGGTCCCTTTATCTCTACGAGCAGTACTTC. This chain joins TRBV30 and TRBJ2-7, with unresolved D. V was shortened by 0 bases and J by 3 bases, with 15 bases between the two germline ends. Germline V gene lookup returns CDR1 GTSNPN and CDR2 SVGIG (reference sequence). This CDR3 has 15 residues.

The chain joins TRBV7-9 to TRBJ1-3; 7 bases are shared with TRBD1. The J segment lost 0 bases and the V segment lost 5 bases, leaving 4 bases of the junction unmatched. CDR1 is SEHNR, CDR2 FQNEAQ, per germline (reference sequence). The CDR3 is 15 amino acids. The CDR3 sequence is CASSLDRVSGNTIYF. CDR3 nucleotide sequence: TGTGCCAGCAGCCTCGACAGGGTCTCTGGAAACACCATATATTTT.